This note documents a single TCR beta chain sequence. Its antigen is currently unknown. Sequencing used immunoSEQ multiplex PCR; TCRdb keeps in-frame clones, though not all of them. The sample yields approximately 36,000 clones, under 95% seen once. Losses at the gene ends were 4 bases for V and 4 bases for J; bases not matched to a gene: 4. Per the germline V gene, CDR1 is SNHLY and CDR2 is FYNNEI. The CDR3 is made up of 15 amino acids. This sample was included in a study of monozygotic twins with cystic fibrosis. Notes on the study in general: Co-twins had the most similar V usage for 13 of 16 pairs, J for 8. The repertoire was suggested to be naive-dominated, clonality median about 0.0095.

The chain recombines TRBV2 with TRBJ2-5, with 12 bases aligning to TRBD2. The origin of this receptor is a boy between 2 and 10 years old with cystic fibrosis. Specimen: blood. CDR3 loop: CASSVRLAGVETQYF. The CDR3 DNA reads as TGTGCCAGCAGTGTTCGACTAGCGGGGGTAGAGACCCAGTACTTC.